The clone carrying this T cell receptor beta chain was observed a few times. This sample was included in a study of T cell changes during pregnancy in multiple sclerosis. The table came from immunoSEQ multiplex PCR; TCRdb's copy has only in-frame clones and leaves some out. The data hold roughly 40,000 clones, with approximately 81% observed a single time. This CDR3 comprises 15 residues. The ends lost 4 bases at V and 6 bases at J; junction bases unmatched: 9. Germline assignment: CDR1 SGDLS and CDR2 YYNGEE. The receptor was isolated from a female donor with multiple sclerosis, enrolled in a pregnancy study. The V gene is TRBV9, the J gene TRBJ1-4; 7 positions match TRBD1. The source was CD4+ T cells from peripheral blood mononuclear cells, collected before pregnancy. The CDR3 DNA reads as TGTGCCAGCAGCCCGACCGACAGGGATCATGAAAAACTGTTTTTT. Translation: CASSPTDRDHEKLFF. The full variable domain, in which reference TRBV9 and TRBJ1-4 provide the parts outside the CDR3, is DSGVTQTPKHLITATGQRVTLRCSPRSGDLSVYWYQQSLDQGLQFLIQYYNGEERAKGNILERFSAQQFPDLHSELNLSSLELGDSALYFCASSPTDRDHEKLFFGSGTQLSVL.